Listed below are T cell receptor beta chains from one sample, sequenced in a study of T-cell reconstitution after alpha-beta-depleted transplantation in children. TCRdb reprocessed the PCR reads with MiXCR, giving one entry per CDR3 protein. Seen here are some 200,000 distinct CDR3 sequences, roughly 11% observed once, and the top ten hold approximately 28%. The sample consisted of PBMCs, taken before TCRalphabeta/CD19-depleted stem cell transplant. These receptors were taken from a child younger than two with acute myeloid leukemia, due to receive a stem cell transplant. Each CDR3 is given with its conserved first and last residue. D genes are given only for firm matches. Clone sizes are given selectively: once, few, many, or a class where the clone is expanded.

j_call d_call clone_size v_call cdr3_aa cdr3_nt
TRBJ2-3 - many TRBV6-2/TRBV6-3 CASRPWRRADTQYF TGTGCCAGCAGGCCCTGGCGGCGGGCAGATACGCAGTATTTT
TRBJ2-7 - many TRBV11-3 CASSLYLSSYEQYF TGTGCCAGCAGCTTATATTTGAGCTCCTACGAGCAGTACTTC
TRBJ1-1 - many TRBV29-1 CSVGQAYTEAFF TGCAGCGTGGGGCAGGCCTACACTGAAGCTTTCTTT
TRBJ1-4 - - TRBV27 CASSLRAASNEKLFF TGTGCCAGCAGTTTAAGGGCAGCTTCTAATGAAAAACTGTTTTTT
TRBJ1-2 - - TRBV20-1 CSARDPELYGYTF TGCAGTGCTAGGGATCCAGAGCTGTATGGCTACACCTTC
TRBJ2-1 TRBD2 - TRBV12-3/TRBV12-4 CASSSLPPGTSGRGNNEHFF TGTGCCAGCAGTTCCCTTCCCCCCGGGACTAGCGGGAGAGGAAACAATGAGCATTTCTTC
TRBJ2-1 - many TRBV5-8 CASSRPGEQFF TGTGCCAGCAGTCGACCGGGGGAGCAGTTCTTC
TRBJ1-5 TRBD1 many TRBV27 CASSSGDRSNQPQHF TGTGCCAGCAGTTCCGGGGACAGGAGCAATCAGCCCCAGCATTTT
TRBJ2-1 - many TRBV29-1 CSVVGQGGDEQFF TGCAGCGTTGTGGGGCAGGGCGGCGATGAGCAGTTCTTC
TRBJ2-7 TRBD2 many TRBV20-1 CSASRLTSGLTYEQYF TGCAGTGCTAGCCGATTGACTAGCGGTCTTACCTACGAGCAGTACTTC
TRBJ2-6 - - TRBV12-2 CASPPTLGHGGANVLTF TGTGCAAGTCCCCCCACATTGGGGCACGGTGGGGCCAACGTCCTGACTTTC
TRBJ1-6 TRBD1 many TRBV3-1 CASSQGLQGVISPLHF TGTGCCAGCAGCCAAGGATTACAGGGGGTTATTTCACCCCTCCACTTT
TRBJ2-2 TRBD2 - TRBV2 CASGATSGRYTGELFF TGTGCCAGCGGGGCTACTAGCGGGAGATACACCGGGGAGCTGTTTTTT
TRBJ2-1 - many TRBV15 CATSGLVRGFNEQFF TGTGCCACCAGCGGGCTAGTACGGGGGTTCAATGAGCAGTTCTTC
TRBJ1-2 - - TRBV5-6 CASSSTGDYAGYTF TGTGCCAGCAGCTCGACAGGAGACTATGCGGGCTACACCTTC
TRBJ1-1 - - TRBV19 CASSRPSGGTEAFF TGTGCCAGTAGTCGGCCCTCCGGGGGGACTGAAGCTTTCTTT